The clone carrying this T cell receptor beta chain was counted at least ten times. The study drew donors from healthy Caucasian individuals in Russia aged 6 to 90. Germline V gene data show CDR1 as MDHEN and CDR2 as SYDVKM. V lost 3 bases and J lost 0, with 9 bases in between. The CDR3 is made up of 15 amino acids. Primers used in a second PCR of about 6 to 12 cycles were a sample-barcoded 5' primer and a J-beta primer mix. TCRdb itself ran the 5' RACE reads through MiXCR, one entry per CDR3 protein. The data hold some 1.8 million distinct CDR3 sequences, with about 39% observed a single time. This specimen belongs to a study of blood T cells in healthy people across ages.

The V and J genes are TRBV28 and TRBJ1-5; TRBD1 is a possible D gene (5 bases). The source is a human donor in good health. Sequences were obtained from blood. This CDR3 reads CASSFPGVSNQPQHF. CDR3 in DNA: TGTGCCAGCAGTTTTCCGGGGGTTAGCAATCAGCCCCAGCATTTT.